These 29 T cell receptor beta chains share one sample of origin, sequenced in a study of human T cells and chemical hapten exposure. Each CDR3 protein is one row after TCRdb ran MiXCR on the RACE reads. The sample includes more than 55,000 distinct CDR3 sequences, roughly a tenth of them seen just once. Noted time point: pre-sensitization, week 0. The treatment: therapeutic diphenylcyclopropenone sensitization with weekly scalp DPC. The source material was whole blood, sampled in connection with sensitization to the hapten diphenylcyclopropenone (DPC). The receptors come from a man aged 40-55 years with alopecia areata. Some clones in this sample may be carry-over from other donors' samples.

Ten or more counts support this clonotype. This sequence joins TRBV10-3 and TRBJ1-1; D possibly corresponds to TRBD1 (6 bases). V was trimmed by 6 bases and J by 0 bases, leaving 14 bases between them. This CDR3 spans 15 amino acids. The germline V gene encodes CDR1 ENHRY and CDR2 SYGVKD. The CDR3 loop is CAISKGQSLNTEAFF. The CDR3 DNA sequence: TGTGCCATCAGCAAAGGACAGTCTTTGAACACTGAAGCTTTCTTT.

This clonotype was detected ten times or more. The J gene is TRBJ2-3, the V gene TRBV28; 7 nucleotides agree with TRBD2. V lost 4 bases to trimming and J lost 3 bases; unmatched junction nucleotides: 10. The CDR3 has 16 amino acids. Germline lookup yields CDR1 MDHEN and CDR2 SYDVKM. CDR3 DNA sequence: TGTGCCAGCAGTTCCTTAGCGGGCGAGGGAACAGATACGCAGTATTTT. This encodes CASSSLAGEGTDTQYF.

The J gene is TRBJ2-5, the V gene TRBV7-9, with D perhaps being TRBD1 or TRBD2 (5 bases each). Germline V gene lookup returns CDR1 SEHNR and CDR2 FQNEAQ (reference sequence). The CDR3 is made up of 13 amino acids. The V end was cut by 4 bases, the J end by 4 bases, with 10 bases between. The CDR3 sequence: CASSSTGGETQYF. In DNA form, the CDR3 reads TGTGCCAGCAGCTCCACAGGAGGAGAGACCCAGTACTTC.

This clonotype was recorded many times. The chain joins TRBV20-1 to TRBJ1-5; D is perhaps TRBD1 (6 bases). CDR3 length: 16 residues. Trimming took off 5 bases at V and 0 bases at J, with 17 bases between the two ends. Germline V gene lookup returns CDR1 DFQATT and CDR2 SNEGSKA (reference sequence). CDR3 residues: CSAEGSGAYSNQPQHF. Written as DNA, the CDR3 is TGCAGTGCTGAGGGGTCGGGGGCCTATAGCAATCAGCCCCAGCATTTT.

This clonotype was seen more than once but under ten times. V and J are TRBV20-1 and TRBJ1-1; 9 bases are shared with TRBD1. The CDR3 consists of 14 residues. The germline V gene has CDR1 DFQATT and CDR2 SNEGSKA (reference sequence). Losses at the gene ends were 2 bases for V and 2 bases for J; bases not matched to a gene: 3. The CDR3 nucleotides read TGCAGTGCTAGACCGGACAGGGGCAACACTGAAGCTTTCTTT. As protein: CSARPDRGNTEAFF.

This chain connects TRBV7-2 to TRBJ2-7; weak D call: TRBD1 (6 bases). The CDR3 runs to 14 residues. Trimming stripped 10 bases from V and 6 bases from J, with 22 bases between. The germline gives CDR1 SGHTA, CDR2 FQGNSA. The CDR3 coding sequence is TGTGCCATCCCCGATCCGGGACAAAACTCCGAGCAGTACTTC. This sequence encodes CAIPDPGQNSEQYF.

By sample share, this clonotype is medium-sized (0.01 to 0.1%). The rearrangement joins TRBV7-2 to TRBJ2-7; 7 bases line up with TRBD1. The V and J ends lost 6 bases and 2 bases, in that order; junction bases with no gene match: 4. The V gene's germline CDR1 is SGHTA and CDR2 FQGNSA. The CDR3 runs to 13 residues. The CDR3 nucleotides read TGTGCCAGCAGACCGACAGGGACCTACGAGCAGTACTTC. It codes for CASRPTGTYEQYF.

This clonotype was observed many times. The chain employs TRBV20-1 and TRBJ2-7; either TRBD1 or TRBD2 may supply D (5 bases each). V lost 4 bases to trimming and J lost 5 bases, with 18 bases between them. The germline CDR1 and CDR2 sequences are DFQATT and SNEGSKA (reference sequence). The CDR3 consists of 14 residues. The CDR3 protein is CSATNLTWGNEQYF. In DNA, the CDR3 is TGCAGTGCTACCAACTTGACCTGGGGGAACGAGCAGTACTTC.

The sample holds a few counts of this clonotype. This chain uses TRBV7-9 with TRBJ1-6; 8 bases agree with TRBD1. V shed 4 bases, J shed 13 bases, and the junction held 9 bases outside the gene matches. Germline values: CDR1 SEHNR, CDR2 FQNEAQ (reference sequence). The CDR3 spans 14 residues. CDR3 amino acids: CASSSGAQGVPLHF. CDR3 nucleotides: TGTGCCAGCAGCTCCGGTGCACAGGGGGTTCCCCTCCACTTT.

The rearrangement uses TRBV28 and TRBJ2-5; D gene uncertain. The length of the CDR3 is 16 residues. Germline-derived CDR1 and CDR2 are MDHEN and SYDVKM. The V end lost 2 bases, the J end lost 2 bases, and 15 bases lay between the germline ends. CDR3 in DNA: TGTGCCAGCAGTTTACTTTGGAGAAGCCATCAAGAGACCCAGTACTTC. Translated: CASSLLWRSHQETQYF.

This clonotype was recorded many times. The V call is TRBV3-1, the J call TRBJ2-1; 12 bases are shared with TRBD2. Germline CDR1 LGHDT, CDR2 YNNKEL (reference sequence). The CDR3 contains 18 residues. Trimming cost V 4 bases and J 0 bases; bases outside gene matches: 7. CDR3 sequence: CASSLGLAGLSSYNEQFF. In nucleotides, the CDR3 is TGTGCCAGCAGCCTCGGACTAGCGGGGCTGAGCTCCTACAATGAGCAGTTCTTC.

This clonotype occurred a few times. The chain employs TRBV20-1 and TRBJ1-6, with D perhaps TRBD1 (6 bases). The CDR3 is 13 residues long. From germline, CDR1 is DFQATT and CDR2 SNEGSKA (reference sequence). The V and J ends lost 6 bases and 4 bases respectively, with 10 bases between them. CDR3 sequence: CSALTGYNSPLHF. The CDR3 bases are TGCAGTGCCCTAACAGGGTATAATTCACCCCTCCACTTT.

Concerning this clonotype: One junction end disagrees with the germline gene, perhaps due to a read error. The chain carries TRBV24-1 and TRBJ2-5; D tentatively reads TRBD1 or TRBD2 (6 bases each). The germline CDR1 and CDR2 sequences are KGHDR and SFDVKD. The length of the CDR3 is 15 residues. CDR3 coding DNA: TGTGCCACCAGTGATTCCCCCGGGGGCCAAGAGACCCGGTACTTC. It encodes CATSDSPGGQETRYF.

This clonotype was recorded a few times. This chain joins TRBV25-1 and TRBJ2-3; the D is unclear. The CDR3 runs 19 residues. The germline gives CDR1 MGHDK, CDR2 SYGVNS. Trimming cost V 1 base and J 1 base, with 21 bases left between them. The CDR3 nucleotides are TGTGCCAGCAGTGAATCATTCGGCGTGGTGGGTAAGGGCACAGATACGCAGTATTTT. Translation gives CASSESFGVVGKGTDTQYF.

This clonotype was observed many times. The gene calls are TRBV5-1 and TRBJ2-2, with D uncertain. Trimming took off 5 bases at V and 5 bases at J, with 10 bases between the two ends. The CDR3 spans 13 residues. The germline CDR1 and CDR2 sequences are SGHRS and YFSETQ. The CDR3, as DNA: TGCGCCAGCAGTTCGGGTGGAACCGGGGAGCTGTTTTTT. Amino acid sequence: CASSSGGTGELFF.

At least ten counts were recorded for this clonotype. This chain joins TRBV7-8 and TRBJ2-2, with 9 bases lining up with TRBD1. Germline V gene lookup returns CDR1 SGHVS and CDR2 FQNEAQ. Trimming removed 5 bases from V and 0 bases from J; junction bases left unmatched: 4. This CDR3 is 16 amino acids long. The CDR3 DNA follows: TGTGCCAGCAGCCCCAGGGACAGGGCGAACACCGGGGAGCTGTTTTTT. It is translated as CASSPRDRANTGELFF.

In the case of this clonotype: A much larger clonotype is one base distant, so this may be a read error. The conserved phenylalanine or tryptophan normally closing the CDR3 is absent here, so this likely arose from a read error. The rearrangement links TRBV27 to TRBJ2-3, with 8 nucleotides matching TRBD1. The ends lost 6 bases at V and 0 bases at J; junction bases unmatched: 11. There are 17 residues in the CDR3. CDR1 MNHEY and CDR2 SMNVEV come from the germline V gene (reference sequence). CDR3 nucleotide sequence: TGTGCCAGCAGCCCCAGTTGGACAGGGACTAGCACAGATACGCAGTATTTA. The encoded protein is CASSPSWTGTSTDTQYL.

This clonotype was picked up many times. The genes are TRBV9 and TRBJ2-7; D is undetermined. Trimming stripped 4 bases from V and 5 bases from J, with 13 bases between. CDR3 length: 13 residues. Germline lookup yields CDR1 SGDLS and CDR2 YYNGEE. In nucleotides, the CDR3 is TGTGCCAGCAGCCCCCGGTGGAGCCACGAGCAGTACTTC. Translated, it gives CASSPRWSHEQYF.

The chain combines TRBV3-1 with TRBJ2-5, with 8 bases fitting TRBD2. Per the germline V gene, CDR1 is LGHDT and CDR2 is YNNKEL (reference sequence). This CDR3 contains 14 residues. J was trimmed by 5 bases and V by 3 bases; bases with no gene match: 5. The CDR3 sequence is CASSHPGLVETQYF. The CDR3 DNA follows: TGTGCCAGCAGCCACCCGGGACTAGTGGAGACCCAGTACTTC.

This clonotype occurred many times. V gene TRBV20-1 combines with J gene TRBJ2-1, with TRBD1 identical over 11 bases. This CDR3 comprises 15 residues. In germline, CDR1 is DFQATT, CDR2 SNEGSKA (reference sequence). Trimming removed 3 bases from V and 5 bases from J; junction bases left unmatched: 6. The CDR3 region has the DNA TGCAGTGCTAGTCCGGGACAGGGGGGGGACAATGAGCAGTTCTTC. This gives the protein CSASPGQGGDNEQFF.

This clonotype was picked up a small number of times. V usage is TRBV29-1 and J usage is TRBJ2-3; TRBD1 might be the D (5 bases). Trimming removed 1 base at V and 7 bases at J, with 12 bases between. The CDR3 extends over 13 amino acids. Germline V CDR1 and CDR2: SQVTM, ANQGSEA. CDR3 nucleotide sequence: TGCAGCGTTGAAGCGGGCGGACAATATACGCAGTATTTT. It translates to CSVEAGGQYTQYF.

The sample holds a few counts of this clonotype. The chain links TRBV12-3 or TRBV12-4 to TRBJ2-5; tentative D call: TRBD2 (6 bases). V lost 3 bases, J lost 4 bases, and 12 bases lay in between. The CDR3 runs to 14 residues. The CDR3 sequence: CASSFRTGVETQYF. DNA for the CDR3: TGTGCCAGCAGTTTTAGGACGGGAGTAGAGACCCAGTACTTC.

This clonotype was observed many times. This chain joins TRBV12-3 or TRBV12-4 and TRBJ2-7; the D call may be TRBD1 or TRBD2 (5 bases each). The CDR3 loop spans 12 amino acids. Trimming removed 6 bases from V and 11 bases from J, with 17 bases in between. Here the CDR3 reads CASSIPGRRKYF. For the CDR3, the DNA is TGTGCCAGCAGCATCCCGGGACGTCGAAAGTACTTC.

This clonotype appeared many times. The J gene is TRBJ2-7, the V gene TRBV7-8, with D uncertain. The CDR3 is made up of 15 amino acids. Germline V gives CDR1 SGHVS, CDR2 FQNEAQ. V was trimmed by 1 base and J by 3 bases, leaving 13 bases between them. For the CDR3, the DNA is TGTGCCAGCAGCTTAGACTCTGGTCTTTTCTACGAGCAGTACTTC. This gives the protein CASSLDSGLFYEQYF.

This clonotype was seen many times. The V call is TRBV7-2, the J call TRBJ2-1; the match to TRBD2 covers 8 bases. V dropped 5 bases and J dropped 9; count of bases not matched to a gene: 15. This CDR3 contains 16 residues. Germline lookup yields CDR1 SGHTA and CDR2 FQGNSA. The CDR3, as DNA: TGTGCCAGCAGCCGACAACCCGGCAGCGGGAGAGGTGAGCAGTTCTTC. This encodes CASSRQPGSGRGEQFF.

At least ten counts were recorded for this clonotype. V usage is TRBV28 and J usage is TRBJ2-7; D unclear. The length of the CDR3 is 12 residues. V was clipped by 7 bases and J by 5 bases, with 12 bases between them. Germline V lookup: CDR1 MDHEN, CDR2 SYDVKM. The chain's CDR3 is CASISPPNEQYF. CDR3 DNA sequence: TGTGCCAGCATCTCGCCCCCCAACGAGCAGTACTTC.

This clonotype came up a few times. The chain's CDR3 is CATSRDPTGEQYF. DNA of the CDR3: TGTGCCACCAGCAGAGATCCCACGGGGGAGCAGTACTTC. This chain connects TRBV15 to TRBJ2-7, with D maybe TRBD2 (5 bases). The CDR3 runs 13 residues. The V end lost 0 bases, the J end lost 7 bases, and 10 bases lay between the germline ends. The germline V gene encodes CDR1 LNHNV and CDR2 YYDKDF (reference sequence).

The V gene is TRBV28, the J gene TRBJ1-2; 7 positions agree with TRBD1. The V segment lost 8 bases and the J segment 3 bases; nucleotides outside the gene matches: 9. CDR3 size: 14 residues. Germline-derived CDR1 and CDR2 are MDHEN and SYDVKM. The CDR3 DNA follows: TGTGCCAGCGGCCTGGGACAGACTTACTATGGCTACACCTTC. As protein: CASGLGQTYYGYTF.

This clonotype came up many times. The chain has TRBV2 and TRBJ2-4; TRBD2 matches 9 bases. This CDR3 is built from 14 residues. The V gene's germline CDR1 is SNHLY and CDR2 FYNNEI. Germline trimming cut 6 bases from V and 6 bases from J; bases unmatched to any gene: 6. CDR3 nucleotide sequence: TGTGCCAGCAGGGTAGCGGGAGCGCTAAACATTCAGTACTTC. Amino acids: CASRVAGALNIQYF.